This record concerns one T cell receptor beta chain sequence. What it recognizes is unknown. These data come from a study of T cell responses to AZD1222 COVID-19 vaccine. General study results and limits: Mostly white British, mostly female donors; authors suggested clonal diversity may be underestimated. Breadth and depth of Spike-specific TCRs rose after two AZD1222 doses.

V dropped 0 bases and J dropped 6; count of bases not matched to a gene: 4. The V gene's germline CDR1 is SGHRS and CDR2 YFSETQ. CDR3 size: 15 residues. Only in-frame clones appear in the TCRdb table, and some are missing; sequencing was by immunoSEQ multiplex PCR. Of roughly 200,000 clones listed, approximately 92% are singletons. The sequencing here drew on peripheral blood, taken 28 days after the second dose of the MenACWY control vaccine. The receptor was derived from an adult who received the MenACWY meningococcal vaccine as a control. V and J are TRBV5-1 and TRBJ2-1; TRBD1 agrees at 9 bases. The CDR3 sequence: CASSLGDRAFNEQFF. The CDR3 DNA follows: TGCGCCAGCAGCTTGGGGGACAGGGCCTTCAATGAGCAGTTCTTC.